This T cell receptor (beta chain) was identified in a study of spatial heterogeneity in lung cancer. The time point: sample taken at primary tumor resection. In each case, whole RNA from tumor, nontumor lung or frozen PBMC was sequenced unsorted. MiXCR was run by TCRdb on the 5' RACE reads, yielding one entry per CDR3 protein. The sample holds 75,000 or so distinct CDR3 sequences, 8% seen once. The CDR3 contains 13 residues. Trimming shortened V by 1 base and J by 5 bases, and 9 bases separated the two germline ends. Germline values: CDR1 SGHAT, CDR2 FQDESV (reference sequence). The sequences come from PBMCs, collected at surgery. The sequence was collected from a male donor with early-stage non-small cell lung cancer. The chain combines TRBV11-1 with TRBJ2-7; D ambiguous. CDR3 loop: CASSLGSVNEQYF. The CDR3 coding sequence is TGTGCCAGCAGCTTAGGCAGCGTCAACGAGCAGTACTTC.